What follows describes a single T cell receptor beta chain. The antigen it recognizes is unknown. Per-base qualities were not stored, and no clone one base away is much larger. The treatment or condition tag for this specimen amounts to: approximately 11-day PBMC culture with coronavirus spike peptide pools or control peptides (ViraFEST assay). The ViraFEST assay, used in the study, expanded antigen-specific T cells with peptide pools and then identified the expanded clonotypes through TCR sequencing. The convalescent patients' positive SARS-CoV-2 PCR tests fell between March and December 2020, which was before the Alpha, Beta and Delta variants emerged in the United States. More than 1.5 million PBMCs per well were cultured in IMDM with roughly 5% human AB serum and 8.5 to 10 IU/ml IL-2, plus 10 ug/ml peptide pools. On days 3 and 7, half of the culture medium was replaced with fresh IL-2-containing medium. After less than 12 days of culture, CD4+ T cells were isolated by negative selection using the EasySep CD4+ T cell isolation kit. Ficoll-Paque Plus gradient centrifugation was used to isolate PBMCs from whole blood, and the isolated PBMCs were then either used fresh or cryopreserved at -140C. Each culture condition was generally run in triplicate wells.

The data were taken from a study of vaccination and CD4 T cells after COVID-19 (dated by TCRdb to between 2021 and 2022). At the level of the whole study: Convalescent patients had a positive SARS-CoV-2 result on nasal swab PCR, and of these patients, nine had mild disease and one had severe disease. Two doses of either the Pfizer-BioNTech BNT162b2 vaccine (n=8) or the Moderna mRNA-1273 vaccine (n=2) were administered to participants. Post-COVID blood samples were collected from convalescent patients a median of roughly 100 days after diagnosis, with a range of about 30 to 161 days. Control cultures received a CEFX viral epitope pool as the positive control, an HIV-1 Nef peptide pool as the negative control, or no peptide. The convalescent cohort comprised six males and four females, including two Hispanic individuals, seven Caucasians, two Asians and one multiracial person. For stimulating the cultures, overlapping spike peptide pools were used, derived from SARS-CoV-2 as well as from the common cold coronaviruses HCoV-NL63, HCoV-OC43 and HCoV-229E. Post-vaccine blood samples were collected a median of about 11 weeks after the second vaccine dose, ranging from roughly 12 to 250 days. The spike-specific CD4+ TCR repertoire was compared before and after mRNA vaccination in approximately 9 COVID-19 convalescent patients and a handful of infection-naive healthy vaccine recipients. The investigation overall reported the following: The median count of SARS-CoV-2-reactive clonotypes went up from approximately 20 after infection to roughly 38 after vaccination, although the change was not significant. Only a relatively small number of convalescent patients were included in the study, and early timepoints following natural infection were not analyzed. Among the post-vaccine SARS-CoV-2-reactive clones in convalescent patients, a median 86.3% showed up only after vaccination, which suggests vaccine-specific priming. Of the vaccine-specific clones in convalescent patients, 304 of 307, or nearly all, reacted only to SARS-CoV-2 spike and did not cross-react with common cold coronaviruses.

The library relied on PCR. DNA from cultured CD4+ T cells was subjected to TCR sequencing with the Oncomine TCR Beta short-read assay at the Johns Hopkins FTIC core. The QIAamp micro DNA kit was used to extract genomic DNA from the cultured CD4+ T cells. Oncomine TCR Beta libraries from cultured CD4+ T cells were pooled with unique dual indexes and sequenced on an Illumina iSeq 100. The published analysis was carried out like this. Non-productive sequences were filtered out, and CDR3s that did not start with C, did not end with F or W, or were shorter than 7 amino acids were discarded. Antigen-specific clonotypes were identified with the MANAFEST web application by comparing peptide-stimulated wells with reference and other culture wells. To be called positive, a clone needed an FDR below 0.05, an odds ratio above 5, and a productive frequency above 0.1% in at least two of three replicate wells. A clonotype was classed as cross-reactive if the clonotype showed significant expansion both in SARS-CoV-2 spike wells and in at least one common cold coronavirus spike condition. Using R version 3.6.1, CDR3 homology was evaluated through Levenshtein distances (stringdist) along with unrooted phylogenetic trees (ape). TCRdb reprocessing: public reads trimmed at Q25 with fastp, clones called with MiXCR, in-frame beta chains kept. When rows share a CDR3 protein, they turn into one entry using the most common DNA and genes. These V and J calls derive from TCRdb rather than the authors' analysis. Here the sample has about 15,000 distinct CDR3 sequences; approximately 39% occur a single time. Clones ranked in the top ten supply around 5.6% of the sample.

The germline ends are 17 bases apart after V is trimmed by 8 bases and J by 0 bases. CDR1 and CDR2, per the germline V gene, are MNHEY and SVGEGT. The CDR3, from cysteine to phenylalanine, totals 15 residues. The entry retains the CDR3 DNA only, 45 bases that are in frame from base 1. In this chain, TRBV6-2 or TRBV6-3 is recombined with TRBJ2-7, with no D gene named confidently. This TCR derives from a human donor who had recovered from COVID-19. The starting material was CD4+ T cells from blood, cultured in vitro, obtained before SARS-CoV-2 vaccination. The DNA sequence follows: TGTGCCAGCGGTTTAGAAGGTCCATCCTCCTACGAGCAGTACTTC. This gives the protein CASGLEGPSSYEQYF.